One and the same sample provided the 2 T cell receptor beta chains below, sequenced in a study of blood T cell repertoires in COVID-19. Only in-frame clones appear in the TCRdb table, and some are missing; sequencing was by immunoSEQ multiplex PCR. The data contain approximately 230,000 clones, just over 85% of them singletons. Sequencing was carried out using peripheral blood. These receptors all stem from a man under 40 who had recovered from COVID-19.

The V gene is TRBV10-3, the J gene TRBJ1-5, with 8 bases identical to TRBD1. The CDR3 has 18 amino acids. Trimming at V came to 2 bases and at J to 2 bases, leaving 11 bases not matched to a gene. CDR1 is ENHRY, CDR2 SYGVKD, per germline. CDR3: CAISEPPGTGHGNQPQHF. The CDR3, as DNA: TGTGCCATCAGTGAGCCGCCCGGGACAGGTCATGGCAATCAGCCCCAGCATTTT.

The chain carries TRBV9 and TRBJ2-1; D possibly corresponds to TRBD2 (5 bases). The CDR3 sequence is 14 residues long. The V gene lost 2 bases and the J gene lost 3 bases, with 9 bases spanning the gap. Germline V lookup: CDR1 SGDLS, CDR2 YYNGEE. CDR3 loop: CASSVGGRYNEQFF. In DNA, the CDR3 is TGTGCCAGCAGCGTCGGAGGACGCTACAATGAGCAGTTCTTC.